This T cell receptor beta chain was found in a study of cytomegalovirus exposure and HLA in healthy donors. Study-level findings and limits: In an earlier analysis, about 87% or about 30%: the productive usage of most TCR beta V segments. The study recorded about 150 TCR beta chains that were cytomegalovirus-associated. The authors excluded some V segments, including TRBV6-2 and TRBV6-3, as indistinguishable.

The CDR3 has 14 amino acids. Germline V lookup: CDR1 SGHRS, CDR2 YFSETQ. Trimming left V 0 bases short and J 3 bases short, with 9 bases between. All donors participated as healthy donors of bone marrow. In the PCR, 60 Vbeta and 13 Jbeta primers were used. Method: immunoSEQ multiplex PCR; TCRdb's copy keeps in-frame clones and lacks some. The sample lists some 150,000 clones; more than 75% were seen once. As to this clone: Its antigen is undetermined.

The clonotype comes from a woman younger than 45 in good health and CMV-seronegative. Sequencing was done on a sample of PBMCs. The V call is TRBV5-1, the J call TRBJ1-2; D is possibly TRBD1 (6 bases). The CDR3 nucleotides are TGCGCCAGCAGCTTGGAGGGGGGGGACTATGGCTACACCTTC. Amino acid sequence: CASSLEGGDYGYTF.